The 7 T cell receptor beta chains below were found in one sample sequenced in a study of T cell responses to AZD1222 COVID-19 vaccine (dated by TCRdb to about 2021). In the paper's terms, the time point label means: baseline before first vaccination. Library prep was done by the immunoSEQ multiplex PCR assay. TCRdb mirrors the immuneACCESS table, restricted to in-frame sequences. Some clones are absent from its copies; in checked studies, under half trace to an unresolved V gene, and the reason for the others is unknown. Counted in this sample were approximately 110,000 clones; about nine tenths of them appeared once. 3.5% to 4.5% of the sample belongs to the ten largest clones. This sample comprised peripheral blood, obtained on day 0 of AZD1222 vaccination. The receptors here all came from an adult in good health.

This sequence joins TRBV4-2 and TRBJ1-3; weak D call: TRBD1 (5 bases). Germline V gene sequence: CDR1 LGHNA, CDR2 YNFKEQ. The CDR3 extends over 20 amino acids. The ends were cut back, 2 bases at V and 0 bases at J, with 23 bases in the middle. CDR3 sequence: CASSQFGWFLAGSSGNTIYF. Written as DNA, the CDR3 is TGTGCCAGCAGCCAATTCGGCTGGTTTTTGGCAGGGAGCTCTGGAAACACCATATATTTT.

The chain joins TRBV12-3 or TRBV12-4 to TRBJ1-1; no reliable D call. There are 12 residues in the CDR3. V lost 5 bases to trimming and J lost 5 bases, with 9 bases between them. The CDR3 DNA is TGTGCCAGCAGTCCATCAGCGACTGAAGCTTTCTTT. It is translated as CASSPSATEAFF.

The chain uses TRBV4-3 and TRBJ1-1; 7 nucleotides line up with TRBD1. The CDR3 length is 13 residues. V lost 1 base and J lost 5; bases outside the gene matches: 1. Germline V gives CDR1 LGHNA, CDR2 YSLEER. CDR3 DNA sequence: TGCGCCAGCAGCCAAGTACAGGGGACTGAAGCTTTCTTT. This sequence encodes CASSQVQGTEAFF.

CDR3 sequence: CASSPASYNEQFF. The CDR3, as DNA: TGTGCCAGCAGCCCCGCCTCTTACAATGAGCAGTTCTTC. The chain recombines TRBV5-6 with TRBJ2-1, with D hard to call. CDR1 and CDR2 (germline): SGHDT, YYEEEE. CDR3 size: 13 residues. The ends were cut back, 4 bases at V and 4 bases at J, with 9 bases in the middle.

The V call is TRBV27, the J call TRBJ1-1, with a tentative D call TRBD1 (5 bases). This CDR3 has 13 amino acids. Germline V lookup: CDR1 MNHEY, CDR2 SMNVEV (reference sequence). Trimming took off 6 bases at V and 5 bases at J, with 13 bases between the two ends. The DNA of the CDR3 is TGTGCCAGCAGCGTGGGGGAGGTGACTGAAGCTTTCTTT. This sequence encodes CASSVGEVTEAFF.

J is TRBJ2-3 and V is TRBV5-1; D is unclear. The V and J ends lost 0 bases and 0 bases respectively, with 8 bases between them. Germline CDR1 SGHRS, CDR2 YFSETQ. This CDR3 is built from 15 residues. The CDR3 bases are TGCGCCAGCAGCTTGGAGCCACCTAGCACAGATACGCAGTATTTT. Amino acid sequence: CASSLEPPSTDTQYF.

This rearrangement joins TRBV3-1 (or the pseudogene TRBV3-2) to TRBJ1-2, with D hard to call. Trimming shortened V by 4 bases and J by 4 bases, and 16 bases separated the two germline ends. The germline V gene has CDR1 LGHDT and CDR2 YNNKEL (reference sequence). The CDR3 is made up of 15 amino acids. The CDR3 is CASSLSTAGGYGYTF. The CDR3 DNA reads TGTGCCAGCAGCCTCTCAACGGCCGGAGGCTATGGCTACACCTTC.